These 15 T cell receptor beta chains came from one sample sequenced in a study of shared clonotypes between healthy human individuals. Cells designated naive CD8 were CD45RO-negative and were positively selected for CCR7, with terminally differentiated effector memory CD45RA+ cells excluded. Libraries were prepared by immunoSEQ multiplex PCR; TCRdb keeps only in-frame clonotypes and omits some of them. Of hundreds of thousands of clones in the sample, approximately 95% were seen once. Input material: naive CD8+ T cells sorted from blood. The receptors come from a woman between 25 and 40 years old in good health.

The genes are TRBV30 and TRBJ2-2, with D tentatively TRBD2 (5 bases). The CDR3 contains 12 residues. Germline lookup yields CDR1 GTSNPN and CDR2 SVGIG (reference sequence). Trimming shortened V by 2 bases and J by 8 bases, and 9 bases separated the two germline ends. This CDR3 is CAWSPTGGELFF. CDR3 in DNA: TGTGCCTGGAGTCCAACGGGGGGGGAGCTGTTTTTT.

The CDR3 loop reads CASSMTRGPRRSNYEQYF. CDR3 DNA sequence: TGTGCCAGCAGCATGACCCGCGGTCCCCGGAGAAGCAACTACGAGCAGTACTTC. This chain joins TRBV28 and TRBJ2-7; D not resolved. V dropped 6 bases and J dropped 3 bases, with 27 bases sitting between them. The CDR3 totals 18 residues. Germline values: CDR1 MDHEN, CDR2 SYDVKM.

The V and J genes are TRBV29-1 and TRBJ2-1; tentative D call: TRBD2 (7 bases). From germline, CDR1 is SQVTM and CDR2 ANQGSEA. Trimming removed 5 bases at V and 9 bases at J, with 17 bases between. The CDR3 covers 13 residues. CDR3 DNA sequence: TGCAGCGTTTGGGGAGGGGACAATAGTGAGCAGTTCTTC. Translated, it gives CSVWGGDNSEQFF.

The rearrangement uses TRBV11-3 and TRBJ1-5; D perhaps matches TRBD1 (5 bases). The length of the CDR3 is 14 residues. Germline values: CDR1 SGHNT, CDR2 YENEEA. Trimming left V 3 bases short and J 8 bases short, with 14 bases between. CDR3 sequence: CASSFSQGVKPQHF. The CDR3 DNA follows: TGTGCCAGCAGCTTTTCGCAGGGAGTGAAGCCCCAGCATTTT. The complete variable domain, with remaining parts taken from reference TRBV11-3 and TRBJ1-5, reads EAGVVQSPRYKIIEKKQPVAFWCNPISGHNTLYWYLQNLGQGPELLIRYENEEAVDDSQLPKDRFSAERLKGVDSTLKIQPAELGDSAVYLCASSFSQGVKPQHFGDGTRLSIL.

The chain joins TRBV19 to TRBJ2-7, with D possibly being TRBD1 or TRBD2 (5 bases each). Germline V lookup: CDR1 LNHDA, CDR2 SQIVND (reference sequence). Trimming pared 3 bases from V and 2 bases from J, leaving 8 bases between. The CDR3 covers 13 residues. The CDR3 here is CASSMGVTYEQYF. The CDR3 DNA sequence: TGTGCCAGTAGTATGGGGGTAACCTACGAGCAGTACTTC.

The gene calls are TRBV5-3 and TRBJ1-5, with unresolved D. TRBV5-3 is given ORF status, its function remaining uncertain. V was pared by 4 bases and J by 9 bases, with 8 bases between. This CDR3 contains 11 residues. The CDR3 reads CARSLQRPQHF. CDR3 sequence (DNA): TGTGCCAGAAGCCTCCAACGGCCCCAGCATTTT.

This rearrangement joins TRBV2 to TRBJ2-7, with a possible D match to TRBD2 (6 bases). This CDR3 contains 15 residues. Trimming cost V 0 bases and J 7 bases, with 16 bases left between them. From germline, CDR1 is SNHLY and CDR2 FYNNEI. The CDR3 nucleotides are TGTGCCAGCAGTGAAGCAACCGGGAGCCTCTGGGAGCAGTACTTC. Its translation: CASSEATGSLWEQYF.

In regard to this clone: Other DNA sequences in this specimen translate into the identical CDR3. The chain employs TRBV4-1 and TRBJ2-7, with 9 bases identical to TRBD1. The CDR3 covers 15 residues. V shed 0 bases, J shed 4 bases, and the junction held 4 bases outside the gene matches. The V gene's germline CDR1 is MGHRA and CDR2 YSYEKL. The CDR3 spells CASSQEGTGRYEQYF. The DNA of the CDR3 is TGCGCCAGCAGCCAAGAAGGGACAGGGCGGTACGAGCAGTACTTC.

The chain combines TRBV21-1 with TRBJ1-1; the D call of TRBD1 is as the table states it, not checked on the DNA. TRBV21-1 is a recognized pseudogene. The CDR3 extends over 15 amino acids. CDR3 protein: CASSNRWTGNTEAFF. The CDR3 bases are TGTGCCAGCAGCAATCGTTGGACAGGGAACACTGAAGCTTTCTTT.

A remark on this clone: Other nucleotide sequences from this sample produce the same CDR3. The chain is built from TRBV27 and TRBJ2-1, with D tentatively TRBD1 or TRBD2 (6 bases each). This CDR3 has 13 residues. CDR1 MNHEY and CDR2 SMNVEV come from the germline V gene (reference sequence). V was pared by 3 bases and J by 7 bases, with 10 bases between. CDR3 bases: TGTGCCAGCAGTTTGGTAGGGGGGAATGAGCAGTTCTTC. It yields the protein CASSLVGGNEQFF.

This clone was detected a few times. Other DNA sequences in the same sample also yield this CDR3. The chain has TRBV27 and TRBJ2-5, with D unresolved. Germline V CDR1 and CDR2: MNHEY, SMNVEV (reference sequence). CDR3 length: 11 residues. Deletions cut 3 bases from V and 4 bases from J, with 3 bases between. The CDR3 reads CASSLGETQYF. In DNA, the CDR3 is TGTGCCAGCAGTTTGGGAGAGACCCAGTACTTC.

The genes are TRBV4-2 and TRBJ2-1, with 8 bases aligning to TRBD2. This CDR3 has 14 residues. After removal of 4 bases from V and 7 bases from J, the junction contained 6 bases not matched to a gene. CDR1 is LGHNA and CDR2 is YNFKEQ in the germline V gene. The CDR3 loop is CASSLPGGGNEQFF. In nucleotides, the CDR3 is TGTGCCAGCAGCCTCCCGGGCGGGGGGAATGAGCAGTTCTTC.

Of note for this clone: The junction departs from germline at one end; a sequencing error may be responsible. V gene TRBV13 combines with J gene TRBJ1-1, with no clear D. The V gene's germline CDR1 is PRHDT and CDR2 FYEKMQ (reference sequence). The CDR3 is 14 residues long. CDR3 amino acids: CASSLGVLVPEAFF. The CDR3 DNA follows: TGTGCCAGCAGCTTAGGTGTTTTGGTTCCTGAGGCTTTCTTT.

The chain carries TRBV7-9 and TRBJ2-2, with a tentative D call TRBD2 (6 bases). V was shortened by 8 bases and J by 1 base, with 17 bases between the two germline ends. CDR1 and CDR2 from the germline V gene are SEHNR and FQNEAQ (reference sequence). The CDR3 contains 16 residues. The CDR3 DNA reads as TGTGCCAGCTCTACCTCCAGGGAGGTGAACACCGGGGAGCTGTTTTTT. Translating gives CASSTSREVNTGELFF.

The V gene is TRBV28, the J gene TRBJ1-1; D is unclear. The CDR3 covers 13 residues. Looked up from germline, CDR1 is MDHEN and CDR2 is SYDVKM. Trimming stripped 3 bases from V and 0 bases from J, with 5 bases between. The CDR3 is CASSFGMNTEAFF. For the CDR3, the DNA is TGTGCCAGCAGTTTCGGCATGAACACTGAAGCTTTCTTT.